These T cell receptor beta chains were read from a single sample in a study of T cell responses to AZD1222 COVID-19 vaccine. The protocol was immunoSEQ multiplex PCR, while the TCRdb copy is restricted to in-frame clones and leaves out a portion. The sample lists about 82,000 clones, approximately 91% occurring once. The sequencing here drew on peripheral blood, taken on day 0 of AZD1222 vaccination. All receptors come from an adult in good health. The CDR3 runs from the conserved cysteine through the conserved F or W. D genes are given only for firm matches. Rows give clone size only sometimes, using once, few, many, or a class for an expanded clone.

V gene	D gene	clone size	J gene	CDR3 protein	CDR3 DNA
TRBV13	.	.	TRBJ1-1	CASSLMGPLNTEAFF	TGTGCCAGCAGCTTAATGGGGCCGTTAAACACTGAAGCTTTCTTT
TRBV28	.	.	TRBJ2-2	CASSLFAGPNTGELFF	TGTGCCAGCAGTTTATTCGCGGGGCCTAACACCGGGGAGCTGTTTTTT
TRBV29-1	.	.	TRBJ2-4	CSVDSPVAKNIQYF	TGCAGCGTTGACAGTCCAGTAGCCAAAAACATTCAGTACTTC
TRBV2	TRBD1	.	TRBJ1-4	CASSEWGTENEKLFF	TGTGCCAGCAGTGAATGGGGGACAGAGAATGAAAAACTGTTTTTT
TRBV15	.	once	TRBJ2-1	CATSSQGTFNEQFF	TGTGCCACCAGCAGCCAGGGGACGTTCAATGAGCAGTTCTTC
TRBV7-9	.	.	TRBJ2-3	CASSSPRGTDTQYF	TGTGCCAGCAGCTCCCCCCGCGGCACAGATACGCAGTATTTT
TRBV4-1	.	once	TRBJ2-2	CASSQEVSKPGELFF	TGCGCCAGCAGCCAAGAGGTCTCAAAACCCGGGGAGCTGTTTTTT
TRBV5-6	.	.	TRBJ2-5	CASSLTRGQETQYF	TGTGCCAGCAGCTTGACTCGGGGGCAAGAGACCCAGTACTTC
TRBV2	.	.	TRBJ1-4	CASSVGGLGEKLFF	TGTGCCAGCAGTGTGGGGGGGCTGGGTGAAAAACTGTTTTTT
TRBV18	.	.	TRBJ2-7	CASSQGGGFDEQYF	TGTGCCAGCTCACAGGGGGGGGGCTTCGACGAGCAGTACTTC
TRBV6-5	.	.	TRBJ1-2	CASSRHGPTDGYTF	TGTGCCAGCAGTCGACACGGACCGACGGATGGCTACACCTTC
TRBV2	TRBD2	.	TRBJ2-1	CASSPTKPGRGEQFF	TGTGCCAGCAGCCCTACGAAACCAGGGAGGGGTGAGCAGTTCTTC
TRBV5-1	TRBD2	.	TRBJ2-3	CATRAGPESNTQYF	TGCGCCACCCGAGCGGGGCCCGAGAGCAATACGCAGTATTTT
TRBV21-1	.	.	TRBJ1-5	CASSKGQVVLNSNQPQHF	TGTGCCAGCAGTAAGGGACAGGTTGTACTCAATAGCAATCAGCCCCAGCATTTT
TRBV15	TRBD1	.	TRBJ1-3	CATSRDFTGGSGNTIYF	TGTGCCACCAGCAGAGATTTTACAGGGGGCTCTGGAAACACCATATATTTT
TRBV2	.	.	TRBJ1-3	CASSERNTIYF	TGTGCCAGCAGTGAAAGGAACACCATATATTTT
TRBV7-6	.	.	TRBJ1-1	CASSLAPGENTEAFF	TGTGCCAGCAGCTTAGCGCCAGGAGAGAACACTGAAGCTTTCTTT
TRBV7-2	.	.	TRBJ2-1	CASSLAGTGGYNEQFF	TGTGCCAGCAGCTTAGCTGGGACTGGGGGCTACAATGAGCAGTTCTTC
TRBV6-5	TRBD1	.	TRBJ1-3	CASSFGTGASGNTIYF	TGTGCCAGCAGTTTCGGGACAGGGGCCTCTGGAAACACCATATATTTT
TRBV5-1	.	.	TRBJ1-1	CASSLEAGTNWGTEAFF	TGCGCCAGCAGCTTGGAGGCGGGGACGAACTGGGGTACTGAAGCTTTCTTT
TRBV7-9	TRBD1	.	TRBJ1-2	CASSLAVSFGTAKSYGYTF	TGTGCCAGCAGCTTAGCGGTCTCCTTCGGGACAGCGAAATCCTATGGCTACACCTTC
TRBV7-2	.	few	TRBJ2-7	CASAPAATASYEQYF	TGTGCCAGCGCCCCAGCCGCTACAGCGTCCTACGAGCAGTACTTC
TRBV19	.	.	TRBJ2-7	CASSITTSYEQYF	TGTGCCAGTAGTATAACGACATCCTACGAGCAGTACTTC
TRBV5-4	TRBD1	.	TRBJ2-2	CASSLKTGAGELFF	TGTGCCAGCAGCTTAAAAACAGGGGCCGGGGAGCTGTTTTTT
TRBV6-2/TRBV6-3	.	.	TRBJ1-5	CASSSGQLQPQHF	TGTGCCAGCAGTTCCGGACAGCTGCAGCCCCAGCATTTT
TRBV5-5	.	.	TRBJ1-2	CASSLPGHPGYTF	TGTGCCAGCAGCCTACCCGGGCACCCCGGCTACACCTTC
TRBV7-9	TRBD1	.	TRBJ1-4	CASSEITGGGNEKLFF	TGTGCCAGCAGCGAGATCACAGGGGGCGGGAATGAAAAACTGTTTTTT
TRBV9	TRBD2	.	TRBJ2-2	CASSVGSGTGLAGITGELFF	TGTGCCAGCAGCGTAGGCTCTGGGACGGGACTAGCGGGAATCACCGGGGAGCTGTTTTTT
TRBV18	.	.	TRBJ2-7	CASSPLVAGVGYEQYF	TGTGCCAGCTCACCTCTGGTAGCAGGGGTGGGCTACGAGCAGTACTTC
TRBV5-6	TRBD1	.	TRBJ1-4	CASSSPRQGEKLFF	TGTGCCAGCAGCTCCCCCAGACAGGGAGAAAAACTGTTTTTT
TRBV11-2	TRBD2	medium-sized	TRBJ2-1	CASSYPRAGEEEQFF	TGTGCCAGCAGCTACCCCCGAGCGGGAGAAGAGGAGCAGTTCTTC
TRBV4-1	TRBD2	.	TRBJ2-3	CASSRQAGDEIFTDTQYF	TGCGCCAGCAGCCGACAAGCGGGGGACGAAATTTTCACAGATACGCAGTATTTT
TRBV11-2	.	.	TRBJ2-4	CASSRTGTTKNIQYF	TGTGCCAGCAGCCGGACAGGGACTACCAAAAACATTCAGTACTTC
TRBV19	.	.	TRBJ1-2	CASSIIGQRTYNYGYTF	TGTGCCAGTAGTATTATCGGACAGAGAACATATAACTATGGCTACACCTTC
TRBV19	.	.	TRBJ1-2	CASSIGARNYGYTF	TGTGCCAGTAGTATAGGGGCCCGAAACTATGGCTACACCTTC
TRBV4-1	.	.	TRBJ1-1	CASSQDRQPNTEAFF	TGCGCCAGCAGCCAAGATCGGCAGCCGAACACTGAAGCTTTCTTT
TRBV6-2/TRBV6-3	.	.	TRBJ1-1	CASSYGGGDTEAFF	TGTGCCAGCAGTTACGGGGGAGGGGACACTGAAGCTTTCTTT
TRBV15	TRBD1	.	TRBJ1-2	CATDQGDRARGGYTF	TGTGCCACCGATCAGGGGGACAGGGCAAGGGGCGGCTACACCTTC
TRBV19	TRBD1	.	TRBJ2-4	CASSLLGQGKNIQYF	TGTGCCAGTAGTCTGCTGGGACAGGGGAAAAACATTCAGTACTTC
TRBV6-5	TRBD1	.	TRBJ1-2	CASTPFLGQGHGYTF	TGTGCCAGCACACCATTTCTAGGACAGGGACATGGCTACACCTTC
TRBV19	TRBD1	.	TRBJ1-5	CASSIDRGSNQPQHF	TGTGCCAGTAGTATAGACAGGGGGAGCAATCAGCCCCAGCATTTT
TRBV3-1/TRBV3-2	.	.	TRBJ1-2	CASSQLGAEGGYTF	TGTGCCAGCAGCCAACTCGGGGCAGAGGGTGGCTACACCTTC
TRBV11-2	TRBD2	few	TRBJ2-3	CASSLDGVAGGQDTQYF	TGTGCCAGCAGCTTAGATGGAGTAGCGGGGGGGCAAGATACGCAGTATTTT
TRBV18	.	.	TRBJ2-6	CASSPTRSSGANVLTF	TGTGCCAGCTCACCAACGAGGTCTTCAGGGGCCAACGTCCTGACTTTC
TRBV15	.	.	TRBJ2-5	CATSRDMTGRETQYF	TGTGCCACCAGCAGAGATATGACAGGGAGGGAGACCCAGTACTTC
TRBV4-1	TRBD2	once	TRBJ2-1	CASSLGRGGLNEQFF	TGCGCCAGCAGTCTCGGGCGGGGGGGTTTGAATGAGCAGTTCTTC
TRBV6-5	TRBD2	.	TRBJ2-1	CASSYNPSGGKHEQFF	TGTGCCAGCAGTTACAACCCTAGCGGGGGCAAGCATGAGCAGTTCTTC
TRBV7-9	TRBD1	.	TRBJ2-1	CASSFSGTGGSNEQFF	TGTGCCAGCAGCTTTTCCGGGACAGGGGGCTCAAATGAGCAGTTCTTC
TRBV6-2/TRBV6-3	.	.	TRBJ2-1	CASSTFSYNEQFF	TGTGCCAGCAGTACCTTCTCCTACAATGAGCAGTTCTTC
TRBV4-2	TRBD1	.	TRBJ1-2	CASSHPLPGQGSGYTF	TGTGCCAGCAGCCACCCTCTGCCCGGACAGGGGTCTGGCTACACCTTC
TRBV7-9	.	.	TRBJ1-4	CASSSISEKLFF	TGTGCCAGCAGCTCCATATCTGAAAAACTGTTTTTT